The 9 T cell receptor beta chains below were found in one sample sequenced in a study of control samples from healthy donors and cancer patients. Clones were read by immunoSEQ multiplex PCR, and TCRdb kept only the in-frame ones, dropping some. The sample gives approximately 130,000 clones, approximately 87% of which show up once; 2.9% is in the top ten. Sequencing input: blood. All receptors derive from a man aged 55-75 years in good health.

The chain recombines TRBV28 with TRBJ2-7; 7 nucleotides match TRBD2. Per germline, CDR1 MDHEN and CDR2 SYDVKM. This CDR3 comprises 12 residues. The trim removed 4 bases at V and 7 bases at J, leaving 4 bases unmatched. CDR3 residues: CASSSGGSEQYF. The CDR3 DNA sequence: TGTGCCAGCAGTTCGGGGGGAAGTGAGCAGTACTTC.

The V call is TRBV7-2, the J call TRBJ2-2; D possibly uses TRBD1 or TRBD2 (5 bases each). The CDR3 sequence is 14 residues long. The germline V gene has CDR1 SGHTA and CDR2 FQGNSA. Trimming took 1 base from V and 6 from J, leaving 9 bases between them. The CDR3 DNA sequence: TGTGCCAGCAGCTTAGATGGGGGACCCGGGGAGCTGTTTTTT. Translating it yields CASSLDGGPGELFF. Full variable domain (rest looked up from reference TRBV7-2 and TRBJ2-2): GAGVSQSPSNKVTEKGKDVELRCDPISGHTALYWYRQSLGQGLEFLIYFQGNSAPDKSGLPSDRFSAERTGGSVSTLTIQRTQQEDSAVYLCASSLDGGPGELFFGEGSRLTVL.

The J gene is TRBJ2-5, the V gene TRBV2; TRBD1 or TRBD2 may be the D gene (6 bases each). Germline assignment: CDR1 SNHLY and CDR2 FYNNEI. This CDR3 contains 17 residues. V was pared by 2 bases and J by 0 bases, with 16 bases between. This chain's CDR3 is CASSENLGGVNQETQYF. CDR3 DNA sequence: TGTGCCAGCAGTGAAAATTTGGGGGGCGTAAACCAAGAGACCCAGTACTTC. The full variable domain, completed using reference TRBV2 and TRBJ2-5, is EPEVTQTPSHQVTQMGQEVILRCVPISNHLYFYWYRQILGQKVEFLVSFYNNEISEKSEIFDDQFSVERPDGSNFTLKIRSTKLEDSAMYFCASSENLGGVNQETQYFGPGTRLLVL.

CDR3 amino acids: CASGGQDSQPQHF. CDR3 in DNA: TGTGCCAGCGGGGGGCAGGATTCCCAGCCCCAGCATTTT. This chain connects TRBV6-5 to TRBJ1-5, with D perhaps TRBD1 (6 bases). The germline CDR1 and CDR2 sequences are MNHEY and SVGAGI. V was trimmed by 8 bases and J by 7 bases, leaving 15 bases between them. The CDR3 runs 13 residues.

The CDR3 sequence: CASSPGTGGFRTGELFF. CDR3 coding DNA: TGTGCCAGCAGCCCCGGGACAGGGGGTTTCCGGACCGGGGAGCTGTTTTTT. The chain links TRBV11-3 to TRBJ2-2, with TRBD1 matching 11 bases. This CDR3 is built from 17 residues. Germline trimming cut 5 bases from V and 5 bases from J; bases unmatched to any gene: 10. Germline CDR1 is SGHNT and CDR2 is YENEEA.

This clone was counted a few times. V usage is TRBV18 and J usage is TRBJ2-2; TRBD2 aligns across 8 bases. This CDR3 region has 18 residues. CDR1 and CDR2 (germline): KGHSH, LQKENI. With V trimmed by 2 bases and J by 6 bases, 14 bases remained unmatched. As DNA, the CDR3 is TGTGCCAGCTCACCAAGGACTCGGCGGGGGGCCGAACCCGGGGAGCTGTTTTTT. It yields the protein CASSPRTRRGAEPGELFF. Full variable domain (missing parts from reference TRBV18 and TRBJ2-2): NAGVMQNPRHLVRRRGQEARLRCSPMKGHSHVYWYRQLPEEGLKFMVYLQKENIIDESGMPKERFSAEFPKEGPSILRIQQVVRGDSAAYFCASSPRTRRGAEPGELFFGEGSRLTVL.

J is TRBJ1-1 and V is TRBV3-1 (or the pseudogene TRBV3-2); 8 bases are a match to TRBD1. This CDR3 has 12 amino acids. The V and J ends lost 4 bases and 7 bases, in that order; junction bases with no gene match: 2. Germline CDR1 reads LGHDT; CDR2 reads YNNKEL (reference sequence). This CDR3 is CASSPTGVEAFF. Written as DNA, the CDR3 is TGTGCCAGCAGCCCGACAGGGGTTGAAGCTTTCTTT.

The chain has TRBV28 and TRBJ1-5; D remains ambiguous. The CDR3 runs 14 residues. Trimming removed 3 bases from V and 1 base from J, with 7 bases in between. Germline V gene data show CDR1 as MDHEN and CDR2 as SYDVKM. This chain's CDR3 is CASSLQASNQPQHF. The DNA of the CDR3 is TGTGCCAGCAGTTTGCAGGCGAGCAATCAGCCCCAGCATTTT.

The chain employs TRBV5-1 and TRBJ2-5; 9 nucleotides align to TRBD1. This CDR3 region has 16 residues. Germline CDR1 SGHRS, CDR2 YFSETQ. J gave up 5 bases and V 2 bases, and 10 bases lay outside the gene matches. CDR3 DNA sequence: TGCGCCAGCAGCTTCATCAGGACGGGGACAGGGGAGACCCAGTACTTC. Residues: CASSFIRTGTGETQYF.